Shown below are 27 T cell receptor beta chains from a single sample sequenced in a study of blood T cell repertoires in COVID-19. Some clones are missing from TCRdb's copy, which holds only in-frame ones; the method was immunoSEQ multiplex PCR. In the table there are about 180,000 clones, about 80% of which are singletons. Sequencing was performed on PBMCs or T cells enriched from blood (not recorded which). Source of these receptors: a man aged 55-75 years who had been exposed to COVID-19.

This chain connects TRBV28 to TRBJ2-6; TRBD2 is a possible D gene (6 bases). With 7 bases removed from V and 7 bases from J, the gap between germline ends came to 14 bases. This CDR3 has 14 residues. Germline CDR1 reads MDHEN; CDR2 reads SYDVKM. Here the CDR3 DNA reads TGTGCCAGCACCGCTGGGGGAGGAGCCAACGTCCTGACTTTC. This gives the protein CASTAGGGANVLTF.

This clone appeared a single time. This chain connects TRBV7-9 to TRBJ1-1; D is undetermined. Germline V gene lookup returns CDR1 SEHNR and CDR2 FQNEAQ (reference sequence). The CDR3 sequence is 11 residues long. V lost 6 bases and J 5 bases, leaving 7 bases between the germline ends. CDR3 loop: CASRKETEAFF. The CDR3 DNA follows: TGTGCCAGCAGGAAAGAGACTGAAGCTTTCTTT.

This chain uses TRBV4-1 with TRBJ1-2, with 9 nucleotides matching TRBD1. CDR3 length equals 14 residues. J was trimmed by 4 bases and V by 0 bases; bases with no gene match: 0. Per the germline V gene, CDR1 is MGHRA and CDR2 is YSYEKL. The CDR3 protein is CASSQETGGYGYTF. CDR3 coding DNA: TGCGCCAGCAGCCAAGAGACAGGGGGCTATGGCTACACCTTC.

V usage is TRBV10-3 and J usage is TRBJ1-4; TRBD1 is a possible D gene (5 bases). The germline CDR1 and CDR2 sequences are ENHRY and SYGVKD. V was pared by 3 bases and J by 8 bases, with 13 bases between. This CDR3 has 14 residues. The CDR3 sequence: CAISDGSPGEKLFF. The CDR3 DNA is TGTGCCATCAGTGATGGGTCCCCAGGGGAAAAACTGTTTTTT.

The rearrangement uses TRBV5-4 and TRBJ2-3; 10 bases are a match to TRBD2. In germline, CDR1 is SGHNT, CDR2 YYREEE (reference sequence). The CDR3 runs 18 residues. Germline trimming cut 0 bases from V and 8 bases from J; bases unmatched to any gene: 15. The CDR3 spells CASSLDGLAEGGLGTQYF. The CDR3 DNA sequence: TGTGCCAGCAGCTTGGACGGACTAGCGGAGGGGGGGTTGGGTACGCAGTATTTT.

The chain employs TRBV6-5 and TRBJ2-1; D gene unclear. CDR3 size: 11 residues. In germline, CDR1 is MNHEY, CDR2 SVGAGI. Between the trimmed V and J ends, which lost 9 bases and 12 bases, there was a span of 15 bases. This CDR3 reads CASTDSSWQFF. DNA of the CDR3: TGTGCCAGTACTGACTCCAGCTGGCAGTTCTTC.

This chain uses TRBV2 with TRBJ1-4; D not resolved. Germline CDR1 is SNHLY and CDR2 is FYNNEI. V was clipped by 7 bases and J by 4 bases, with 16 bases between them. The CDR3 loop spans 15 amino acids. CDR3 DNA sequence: TGTGCCAGCACCCCATCGGGTCTCGGTAATGAAAAACTGTTTTTT. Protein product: CASTPSGLGNEKLFF.

The DNA for the CDR3 is TGTGCCAGCAGGAAGACAGGGACTAACTATGGCTACACCTTC. This encodes CASRKTGTNYGYTF. This chain joins TRBV27 and TRBJ1-2; 7 bases fit TRBD1. J was trimmed by 0 bases and V by 6 bases; bases with no gene match: 4. This CDR3 region has 14 residues. The germline V gene has CDR1 MNHEY and CDR2 SMNVEV (reference sequence).

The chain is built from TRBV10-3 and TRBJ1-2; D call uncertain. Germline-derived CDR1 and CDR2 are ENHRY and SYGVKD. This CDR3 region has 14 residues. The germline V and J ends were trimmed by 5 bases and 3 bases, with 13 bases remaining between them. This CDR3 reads CAISPAGGDYGYTF. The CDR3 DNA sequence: TGTGCCATCAGTCCGGCGGGCGGGGACTATGGCTACACCTTC.

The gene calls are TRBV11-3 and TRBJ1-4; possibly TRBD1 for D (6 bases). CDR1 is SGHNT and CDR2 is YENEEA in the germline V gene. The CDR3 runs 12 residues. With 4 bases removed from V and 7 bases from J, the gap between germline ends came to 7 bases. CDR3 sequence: CASSSRGEKLFF. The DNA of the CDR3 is TGTGCCAGCAGCTCCAGGGGTGAAAAACTGTTTTTT.

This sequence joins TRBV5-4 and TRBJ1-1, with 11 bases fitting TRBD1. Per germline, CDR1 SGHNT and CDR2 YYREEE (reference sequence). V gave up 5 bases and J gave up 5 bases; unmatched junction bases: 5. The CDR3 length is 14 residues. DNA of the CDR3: TGTGCCAGCAGAGCGGACAGGGGGCGGACTGAAGCTTTCTTT. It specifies CASRADRGRTEAFF.

The CDR3 sequence is CASGFYPLHEQYF. The DNA of the CDR3 is TGTGCTAGTGGTTTTTATCCTCTCCACGAGCAGTACTTC. This chain connects TRBV12-5 to TRBJ2-7; D is uncertain. CDR1 is LGHNT and CDR2 is FRNRAP in the germline V gene. The CDR3 consists of 13 residues. Trimming removed 3 bases at V and 5 bases at J, with 11 bases between.

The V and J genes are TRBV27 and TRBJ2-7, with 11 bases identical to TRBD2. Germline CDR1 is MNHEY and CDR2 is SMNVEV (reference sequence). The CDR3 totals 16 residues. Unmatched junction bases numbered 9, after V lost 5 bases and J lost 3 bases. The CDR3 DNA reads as TGTGCCAGCAGTCCTGAGGGACTAGCGGAGAGCTACGAGCAGTACTTC. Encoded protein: CASSPEGLAESYEQYF.

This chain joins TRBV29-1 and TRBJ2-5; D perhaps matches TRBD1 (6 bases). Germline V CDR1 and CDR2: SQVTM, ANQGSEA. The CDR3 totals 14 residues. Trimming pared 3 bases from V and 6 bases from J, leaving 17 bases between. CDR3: CSVDDWTEGKTQYF. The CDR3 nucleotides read TGCAGCGTTGACGATTGGACAGAAGGAAAGACCCAGTACTTC.

CDR3: CASSASGGYEQYF. CDR3 nucleotides: TGTGCCAGCTCTGCTAGCGGGGGGTACGAGCAGTACTTC. The rearrangement links TRBV7-3 to TRBJ2-7, with 11 bases fitting TRBD2. This CDR3 comprises 13 residues. Looked up from germline, CDR1 is SGHTA and CDR2 is FQGTGA. V dropped 8 bases and J dropped 4; count of bases not matched to a gene: 4.

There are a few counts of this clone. The CDR3 loop reads CASSPGTGRGTGELFF. The CDR3 DNA sequence: TGTGCCAGCAGTCCGGGGACAGGGCGAGGCACCGGGGAGCTGTTTTTT. V gene TRBV27 combines with J gene TRBJ2-2; 9 bases are a match to TRBD1. There are 16 residues in the CDR3. Germline loops: CDR1 MNHEY, CDR2 SMNVEV (reference sequence). After removal of 5 bases from V and 4 bases from J, the junction contained 8 bases not matched to a gene.

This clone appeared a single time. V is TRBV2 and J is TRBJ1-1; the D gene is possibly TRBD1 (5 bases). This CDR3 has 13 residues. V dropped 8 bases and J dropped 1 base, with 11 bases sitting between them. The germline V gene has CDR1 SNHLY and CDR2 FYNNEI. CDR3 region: CASRGLTNTEAFF. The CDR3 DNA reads TGTGCCAGCCGGGGACTCACGAACACTGAAGCTTTCTTT. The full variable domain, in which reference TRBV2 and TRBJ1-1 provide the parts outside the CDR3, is EPEVTQTPSHQVTQMGQEVILRCVPISNHLYFYWYRQILGQKVEFLVSFYNNEISEKSEIFDDQFSVERPDGSNFTLKIRSTKLEDSAMYFCASRGLTNTEAFFGQGTRLTVV.

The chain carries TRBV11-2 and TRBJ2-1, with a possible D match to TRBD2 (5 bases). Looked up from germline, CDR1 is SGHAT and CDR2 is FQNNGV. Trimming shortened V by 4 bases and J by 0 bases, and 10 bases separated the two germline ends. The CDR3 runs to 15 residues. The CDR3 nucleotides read TGTGCCAGCAGCTCTGGACTTAGCTCCTACAATGAGCAGTTCTTC. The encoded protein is CASSSGLSSYNEQFF. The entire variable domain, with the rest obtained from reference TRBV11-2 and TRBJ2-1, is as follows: EAGVAQSPRYKIIEKRQSVAFWCNPISGHATLYWYQQILGQGPKLLIQFQNNGVVDDSQLPKDRFSAERLKGVDSTLKIQPAKLEDSAVYLCASSSGLSSYNEQFFGPGTRLTVL.

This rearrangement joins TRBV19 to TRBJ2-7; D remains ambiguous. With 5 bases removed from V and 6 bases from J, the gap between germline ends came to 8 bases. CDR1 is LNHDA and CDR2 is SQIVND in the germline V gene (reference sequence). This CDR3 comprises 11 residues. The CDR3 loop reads CASSVGSEQYF. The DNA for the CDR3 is TGTGCCAGTAGTGTCGGTAGCGAGCAGTACTTC.

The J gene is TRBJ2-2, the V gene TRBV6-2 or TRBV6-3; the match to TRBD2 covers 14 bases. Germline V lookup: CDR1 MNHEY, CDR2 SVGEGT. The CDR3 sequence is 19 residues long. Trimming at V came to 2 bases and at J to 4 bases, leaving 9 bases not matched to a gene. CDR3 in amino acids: CASSYDSGLAGVVTGELFF. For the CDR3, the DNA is TGTGCCAGCAGTTACGATTCGGGACTAGCGGGAGTTGTCACCGGGGAGCTGTTTTTT.

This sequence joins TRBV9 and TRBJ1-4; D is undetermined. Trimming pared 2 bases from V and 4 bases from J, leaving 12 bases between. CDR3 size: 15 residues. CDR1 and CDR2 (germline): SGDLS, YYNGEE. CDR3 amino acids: CASSVRTDRNEKLFF. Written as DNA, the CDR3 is TGTGCCAGCAGCGTCCGTACAGACCGTAATGAAAAACTGTTTTTT.

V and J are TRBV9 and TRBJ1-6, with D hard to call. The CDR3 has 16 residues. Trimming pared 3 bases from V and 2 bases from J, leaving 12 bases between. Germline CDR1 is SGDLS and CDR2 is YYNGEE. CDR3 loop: CASSERAVAYNSPLHF. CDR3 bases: TGTGCCAGCAGCGAGAGGGCAGTAGCCTATAATTCACCCCTCCACTTT.

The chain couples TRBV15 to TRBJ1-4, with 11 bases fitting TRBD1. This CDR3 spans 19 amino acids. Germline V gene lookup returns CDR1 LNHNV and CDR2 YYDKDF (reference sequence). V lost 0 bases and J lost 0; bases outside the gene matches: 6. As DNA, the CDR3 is TGTGCCACCAGCAGAGATCTGGGGACAGGGGGAGCAACTAATGAAAAACTGTTTTTT. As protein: CATSRDLGTGGATNEKLFF. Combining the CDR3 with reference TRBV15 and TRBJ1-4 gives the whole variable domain DAMVIQNPRYQVTQFGKPVTLSCSQTLNHNVMYWYQQKSSQAPKLLFHYYDKDFNNEADTPDNFQSRRPNTSFCFLDIRSPGLGDTAMYLCATSRDLGTGGATNEKLFFGSGTQLSVL.

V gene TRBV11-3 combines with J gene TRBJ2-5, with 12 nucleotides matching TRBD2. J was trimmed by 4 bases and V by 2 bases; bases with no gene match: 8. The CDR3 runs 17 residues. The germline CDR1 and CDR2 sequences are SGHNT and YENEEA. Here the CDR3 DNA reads TGTGCCAGCAGCTTAATGGGGCTAGCGGGAGGGCCAGAGACCCAGTACTTC. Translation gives CASSLMGLAGGPETQYF.

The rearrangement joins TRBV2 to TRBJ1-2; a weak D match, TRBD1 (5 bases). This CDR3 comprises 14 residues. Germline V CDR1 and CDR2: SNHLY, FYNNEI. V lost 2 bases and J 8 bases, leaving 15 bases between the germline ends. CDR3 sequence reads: CASSEFLQWGGYTF. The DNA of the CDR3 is TGTGCCAGCAGTGAATTTCTTCAATGGGGCGGCTACACCTTC.

The CDR3 nucleotides are TGTGCCAGCAGTCGGGACAGGGGGCAGGCTGGCTACACCTTC. Amino acid sequence: CASSRDRGQAGYTF. V usage is TRBV28 and J usage is TRBJ1-2; TRBD1 aligns across 12 bases. J lost 7 bases, V lost 5 bases, and 5 bases had no gene match. Per the germline V gene, CDR1 is MDHEN and CDR2 is SYDVKM. The CDR3 has 14 residues.

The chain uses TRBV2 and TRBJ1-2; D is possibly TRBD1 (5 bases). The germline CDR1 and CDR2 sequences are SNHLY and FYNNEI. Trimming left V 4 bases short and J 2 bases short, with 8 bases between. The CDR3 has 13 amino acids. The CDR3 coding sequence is TGTGCCAGCAGTGCAGACAGAAACTATGGCTACACCTTC. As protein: CASSADRNYGYTF.